The rows below give T cell receptor beta chains drawn from one sample of a study of blood T cell repertoires in COVID-19. Libraries were prepared by immunoSEQ multiplex PCR; TCRdb keeps only in-frame clonotypes and omits some of them. The data contain 130,000 to 150,000 clones, more than 70% of them singletons. The material sequenced was peripheral blood. The origin of the receptors is a man aged 45-65 years with active or convalescent COVID-19. The CDR3 runs from the conserved cysteine through the conserved F or W. D genes are given only for firm matches. Clone size, where shown, is once, few, many, or a class for clones that have expanded.

once | TRBJ1-1 | TRBV7-9 | NA | TGTGCCAGCAGCTCTCAGGGCGCCCATGAAGCTTTCTTT | CASSSQGAHEAFF
NA | TRBJ1-2 | TRBV28 | NA | TGTGCCAGCAGGAAAACAGGGAGGGTCAGCTATGGCTACACCTTC | CASRKTGRVSYGYTF
NA | TRBJ1-1 | TRBV2 | NA | TGTGCCAGCAGACCTTCACGGGGGATGATGAACACTGAAGCTTTCTTT | CASRPSRGMMNTEAFF
NA | TRBJ1-5 | TRBV2 | NA | TGTGCCAGCAGAGAAACACAGGATCAGCCCCAGCATTTT | CASRETQDQPQHF
NA | TRBJ2-3 | TRBV19 | TRBD2 | TGTGCCAGTCGCCAGCGGGAGGGTACAGATACGCAGTATTTT | CASRQREGTDTQYF
NA | TRBJ1-2 | TRBV20-1 | TRBD1 | TGCAGTGCTAGTGGGACAGGGGAGATCGGCTACACCTTC | CSASGTGEIGYTF
NA | TRBJ1-2 | TRBV6-5 | TRBD1 | TGTGCCAGCAGTTCAGGGGGATCTAACTATGGCTACACCTTC | CASSSGGSNYGYTF
NA | TRBJ2-7 | TRBV4-2 | NA | TGTGCCAGCAGCCAACCCCGGGGGGCTGACACCTACGAGCAGTACTTC | CASSQPRGADTYEQYF
NA | TRBJ1-4 | TRBV2 | TRBD1 | TGTGCCAGCAGTGGACAGGGGATGAGTGAAAAACTGTTTTTT | CASSGQGMSEKLFF
NA | TRBJ2-1 | TRBV4-1 | TRBD2 | TGCGCCAGCAGCCAGAAGACTAGCGGAGTTTACAATGAGCAGTTCTTC | CASSQKTSGVYNEQFF
NA | TRBJ1-3 | TRBV5-1 | NA | TGCGCCAGCAGCCATACTCAGGGAAGAGGAAACACCATATATTTT | CASSHTQGRGNTIYF
NA | TRBJ1-1 | TRBV6-5 | TRBD1 | TGTGCCAGCAGTTACGACAGGGGGAACACTGAAGCTTTCTTT | CASSYDRGNTEAFF
NA | TRBJ2-1 | TRBV6-5 | TRBD2 | TGTGCCAGCAGTTATCAGCGGGGGTACAATGAGCAGTTCTTC | CASSYQRGYNEQFF
NA | TRBJ2-7 | TRBV19 | TRBD2 | TGTGCCAGTAGTCCCCCAAGCGGGAGGACGCCAAGGCCCTACGAGCAGTACTTC | CASSPPSGRTPRPYEQYF
NA | TRBJ1-6 | TRBV6-5 | NA | TGTGCCAGCAGTTACTCGAAAGTGTTGCGCGCTTCACCCCTCCACTTT | CASSYSKVLRASPLHF
NA | TRBJ2-3 | TRBV2 | TRBD2 | TGTGCCAGCAGCAAACTAGCGGGTAGAGATACGCAGTATTTT | CASSKLAGRDTQYF
NA | TRBJ1-4 | TRBV7-9 | NA | TGTGCCAGCAGCTCCGGGACAACGGCAAAACTGTTTTTT | CASSSGTTAKLFF
NA | TRBJ2-2 | TRBV14 | TRBD2 | TGTGCCAGCAGCCGGGGGGGGTACACCGGGGAGCTGTTTTTT | CASSRGGYTGELFF
NA | TRBJ2-6 | TRBV28 | TRBD1 | TGTGCCAGCAGTTCAGGGGGCCTTGGGGCCAACGTCCTGACTTTC | CASSSGGLGANVLTF
NA | TRBJ1-5 | TRBV3-1/TRBV3-2 | NA | TGTGCCAGCAGCCAAGCGGGTTATAGCAATCAGCCCCAGCATTTT | CASSQAGYSNQPQHF
NA | TRBJ1-2 | TRBV28 | NA | TGTGCCAGCAGTTTGGTATCGGGAGGGGATGGCTACACCTTC | CASSLVSGGDGYTF
NA | TRBJ1-5 | TRBV30 | NA | TGTGCCTGGAGCCCCGGAAGGGGGGGGCAGCCCCAGCATTTT | CAWSPGRGGQPQHF
NA | TRBJ2-1 | TRBV6-1 | NA | TGTGCCAGCAGTGATCAGCGGCGATACAATGAGCAGTTCTTC | CASSDQRRYNEQFF
NA | TRBJ2-2 | TRBV11-2 | NA | TGTGCCAGCAGCTTATCTCGGAGGGTCACCGGGGAGCTGTTTTTT | CASSLSRRVTGELFF
NA | TRBJ2-7 | TRBV7-8 | TRBD2 | TGTGCCAGCAGCTCCCCAATAGCGGGAGTGTCCTACGAGCAGTACTTC | CASSSPIAGVSYEQYF
NA | TRBJ2-2 | TRBV28 | TRBD1 | TGTGCCAGCAGTTTGGGTGACAGGGGAAGCACCGGGGAGCTGTTTTTT | CASSLGDRGSTGELFF
once | TRBJ2-2 | TRBV2 | TRBD1 | TGTGCCAGTGCTAGACAGGGGACTTTCACCGGGGAGCTGTTTTTT | CASARQGTFTGELFF
NA | TRBJ2-1 | TRBV3-1/TRBV3-2 | TRBD2 | TGTGCCAGCAGCTCGCACGGCGGGAGAGAGCAGTTCTTC | CASSSHGGREQFF
NA | TRBJ1-3 | TRBV2 | TRBD1 | TGTGCCAGCACTACAAGGACAGGGTTCGGAAACACCATATATTTT | CASTTRTGFGNTIYF
NA | TRBJ2-3 | TRBV28 | NA | TGTGCCAGCAGTTTTCTGGATACGCAGTATTTT | CASSFLDTQYF
NA | TRBJ2-2 | TRBV7-3 | NA | TGTGCCAGCAGTTGGGCCGGGGGGCGGGAGAACACCGGGGAGCTGTTTTTT | CASSWAGGRENTGELFF
NA | TRBJ1-3 | TRBV6-5 | NA | TGTGCCAGCAGTTACTCGAGCAGGCTCTCTGGAAACACCATATATTTT | CASSYSSRLSGNTIYF
NA | TRBJ1-1 | TRBV6-6 | NA | TGTGCCAGCAGTTTTGGGCCCAACACTGAAGCTTTCTTT | CASSFGPNTEAFF